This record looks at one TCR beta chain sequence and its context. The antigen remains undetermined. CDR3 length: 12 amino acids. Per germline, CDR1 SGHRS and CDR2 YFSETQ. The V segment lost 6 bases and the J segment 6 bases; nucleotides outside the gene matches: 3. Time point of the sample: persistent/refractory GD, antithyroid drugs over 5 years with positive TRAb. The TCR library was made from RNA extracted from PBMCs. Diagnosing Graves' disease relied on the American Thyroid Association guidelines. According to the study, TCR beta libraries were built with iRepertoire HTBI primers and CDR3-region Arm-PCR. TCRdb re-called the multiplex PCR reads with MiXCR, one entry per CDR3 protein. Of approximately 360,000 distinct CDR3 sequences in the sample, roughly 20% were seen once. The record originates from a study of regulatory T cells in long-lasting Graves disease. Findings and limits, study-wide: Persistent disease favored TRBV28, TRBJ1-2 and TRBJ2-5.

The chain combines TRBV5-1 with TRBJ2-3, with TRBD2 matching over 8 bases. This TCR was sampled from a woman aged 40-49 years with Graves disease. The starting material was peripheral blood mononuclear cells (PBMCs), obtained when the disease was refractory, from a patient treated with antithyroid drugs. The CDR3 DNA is TGCGCCAGCAACTTAGCGGGGGATACGCAGTATTTT. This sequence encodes CASNLAGDTQYF.